This T cell receptor (beta chain) was found in a study of tumor and adjacent non-tumor tissue in lung cancer. Study summary: Aged about 31 to 80 years, patients included under 13 men and about five women with stage I to III disease.

Broader study findings: Shorter survival was associated with higher TCR diversity in tumors.

RNA was extracted from bulk tissue without any cell sorting. Between August and November 2014, newly diagnosed, chemotherapy-naive lung cancer patients underwent thoracic surgery in China. As regards this clonotype: Antigen specificity is unknown.

A modified ARM-PCR protocol with three rounds of nested PCR amplified TCRbeta. TCRdb itself ran the multiplex PCR reads through MiXCR, one entry per CDR3 protein. The sample includes over 130,000 distinct CDR3 sequences, approximately 66% of them seen just once. The specimen was lung tumor tissue. The receptor comes from a man aged 60 to 69 with small cell lung cancer.

CDR3 in amino acids: CASSITRGSNQPQHF. In DNA form, the CDR3 reads TGTGCCAGTAGTATTACGAGAGGGAGCAATCAGCCCCAGCATTTT. J is TRBJ1-5 and V is TRBV19; unclear D gene. Germline lookup yields CDR1 LNHDA and CDR2 SQIVND (reference sequence). V dropped 3 bases and J dropped 1 base, with 10 bases sitting between them. This CDR3 has 15 amino acids.